These T cell receptor beta chains were read from a single sample in a study of T cells in Graves' hyperthyroidism and ophthalmopathy. MiXCR was run by TCRdb on the multiplex PCR reads, yielding one entry per CDR3 protein. Of 500,000 to 600,000 distinct CDR3 sequences in the sample, approximately 20% were seen once. Sequencing was carried out using blood. Receptor source: a man aged 35 to 55 with Graves' ophthalmopathy. Both conserved end residues are part of each CDR3. The order of the fields is J gene, V gene, CDR3 protein.

J gene: TRBJ1-1
V gene: TRBV7-9
CDR3 protein: CASSPPGGRNTEAFF

J gene: TRBJ2-3
V gene: TRBV6-2/TRBV6-3
CDR3 protein: CASLRQGSTDTQYF

J gene: TRBJ1-1
V gene: TRBV7-2
CDR3 protein: CASKSRGGNTEAFF

J gene: TRBJ2-2
V gene: TRBV11-3
CDR3 protein: CASSTDGTGELFF

J gene: TRBJ2-2
V gene: TRBV7-2
CDR3 protein: CASSPFGLAGGVWTGELFF

J gene: TRBJ2-3
V gene: TRBV7-9
CDR3 protein: CASSLLTSGRGDTQYF

J gene: TRBJ2-7
V gene: TRBV12-3/TRBV12-4
CDR3 protein: CASSLAGNVYEQYF

J gene: TRBJ1-2
V gene: TRBV3-1
CDR3 protein: CASSQSWEPSGYTF

J gene: TRBJ2-5
V gene: TRBV24-1
CDR3 protein: CATSEGSGVVQETQYF

J gene: TRBJ2-5
V gene: TRBV20-1
CDR3 protein: CSASPGRETQYF

J gene: TRBJ1-2
V gene: TRBV6-1
CDR3 protein: CASSYWGQGKNYGYTF

J gene: TRBJ2-1
V gene: TRBV5-1
CDR3 protein: CASSFFGQGANEQFF

J gene: TRBJ1-1
V gene: TRBV30
CDR3 protein: CAWSAPNTEAFF

J gene: TRBJ2-5
V gene: TRBV5-1
CDR3 protein: CASSWMGQIQETQYF

J gene: TRBJ1-1
V gene: TRBV5-1
CDR3 protein: CASSLGHLSTEAFF

J gene: TRBJ1-5
V gene: TRBV12-3/TRBV12-4
CDR3 protein: CASRLQGAGNQPQHF

J gene: TRBJ2-2
V gene: TRBV29-1
CDR3 protein: CSVGVSYTGELFF

J gene: TRBJ2-7
V gene: TRBV2
CDR3 protein: CASKERETSSYEQYF

J gene: TRBJ2-3
V gene: TRBV5-1
CDR3 protein: CASSPSQFSTDTQYF

J gene: TRBJ2-1
V gene: TRBV2
CDR3 protein: CASNPLAGGMGNEQFF

J gene: TRBJ2-5
V gene: TRBV29-1
CDR3 protein: CSVTGTGVQETQYF

J gene: TRBJ1-5
V gene: TRBV28
CDR3 protein: CASSPIQRTGRNQPQHF

J gene: TRBJ2-5
V gene: TRBV7-2
CDR3 protein: CASSREWETQYF

J gene: TRBJ2-7
V gene: TRBV5-1
CDR3 protein: CASSFRVAGGEQYF

J gene: TRBJ2-1
V gene: TRBV2
CDR3 protein: CASSEASSGRVYEQFF

J gene: TRBJ2-3
V gene: TRBV11-3
CDR3 protein: CASGAGGTADTQYF

J gene: TRBJ1-6
V gene: TRBV7-7
CDR3 protein: CAVARNSNSPLHF

J gene: TRBJ1-2
V gene: TRBV27
CDR3 protein: CASSLSGTGAFGYTF

J gene: TRBJ2-1
V gene: TRBV9
CDR3 protein: CASSPTIFYNEQFF

J gene: TRBJ1-2
V gene: TRBV19
CDR3 protein: CASISPGTRNYGYTF

J gene: TRBJ2-1
V gene: TRBV20-1
CDR3 protein: CSATSGESSYNEQFF

J gene: TRBJ1-5
V gene: TRBV3-1
CDR3 protein: CASSSRQGVNQPQHF

J gene: TRBJ2-5
V gene: TRBV5-4
CDR3 protein: CASSLAAVAGQETQYF

J gene: TRBJ1-2
V gene: TRBV6-1
CDR3 protein: CASSVRDQYGYTF

J gene: TRBJ2-5
V gene: TRBV12-3/TRBV12-4
CDR3 protein: CASSLRGGPRETQYF

J gene: TRBJ2-7
V gene: TRBV27
CDR3 protein: CVSSSGGLAGVYEQYF

J gene: TRBJ2-1
V gene: TRBV5-1
CDR3 protein: CASSLANGRGGRFF

J gene: TRBJ2-3
V gene: TRBV30
CDR3 protein: CAWTARDTQYF

J gene: TRBJ2-1
V gene: TRBV9
CDR3 protein: CASSETGYEQFF

J gene: TRBJ1-4
V gene: TRBV30
CDR3 protein: CAWSSVSTNEKLFF

J gene: TRBJ1-3
V gene: TRBV29-1
CDR3 protein: CSVVKYSGNTIYF

J gene: TRBJ2-4
V gene: TRBV15
CDR3 protein: CATSRDRQQPRLAKNIQYF

J gene: TRBJ2-3
V gene: TRBV2
CDR3 protein: CASSVLGPSTDTQYF